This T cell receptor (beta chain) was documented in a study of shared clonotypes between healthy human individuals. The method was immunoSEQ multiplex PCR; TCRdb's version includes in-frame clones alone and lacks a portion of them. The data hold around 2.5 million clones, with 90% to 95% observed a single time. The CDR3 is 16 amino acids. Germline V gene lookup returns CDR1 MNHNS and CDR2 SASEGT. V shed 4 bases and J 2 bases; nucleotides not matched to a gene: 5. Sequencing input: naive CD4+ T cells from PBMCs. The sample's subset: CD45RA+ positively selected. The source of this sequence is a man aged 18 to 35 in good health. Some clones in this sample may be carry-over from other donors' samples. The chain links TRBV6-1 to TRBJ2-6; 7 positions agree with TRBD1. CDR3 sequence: CASSGRQGAGANVLTF. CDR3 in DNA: TGTGCCAGCAGTGGAAGACAGGGAGCTGGGGCCAACGTCCTGACTTTC.